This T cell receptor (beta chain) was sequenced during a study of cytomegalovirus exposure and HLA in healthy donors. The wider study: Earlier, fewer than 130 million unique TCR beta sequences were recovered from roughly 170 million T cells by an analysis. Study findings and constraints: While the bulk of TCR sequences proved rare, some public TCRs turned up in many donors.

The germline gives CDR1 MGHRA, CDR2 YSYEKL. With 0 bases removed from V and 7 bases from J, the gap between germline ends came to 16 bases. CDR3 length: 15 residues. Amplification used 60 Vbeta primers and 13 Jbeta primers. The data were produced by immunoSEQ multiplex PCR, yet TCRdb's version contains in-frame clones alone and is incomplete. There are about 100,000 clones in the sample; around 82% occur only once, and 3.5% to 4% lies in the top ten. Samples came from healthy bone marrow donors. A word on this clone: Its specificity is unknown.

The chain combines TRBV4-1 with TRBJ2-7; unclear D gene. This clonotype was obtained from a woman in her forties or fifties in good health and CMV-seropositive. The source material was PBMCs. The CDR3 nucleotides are TGCGCCAGCAGCCAAGAGCCCCATGCCAGAAGAGAGCAGTACTTC. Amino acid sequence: CASSQEPHARREQYF.